One sample yielded the 26 T cell receptor beta chains listed below, sequenced in a study of early T cells in non-severe SARS-CoV-2 infection. MiXCR, applied by TCRdb to the 5' RACE reads, yields one record per CDR3 protein. In the table there are 110,000 or so distinct CDR3 sequences, about an eighth of which are singletons. Sample: whole blood. These receptors were collected from an adult who was a healthcare worker with PCR-confirmed SARS-CoV-2 infection or an uninfected control (not recorded which).

The table lists this clonotype with many counts. The chain employs TRBV11-2 and TRBJ2-7, with D perhaps assigned TRBD1 or TRBD2 (5 bases each). Per germline, CDR1 SGHAT and CDR2 FQNNGV. The CDR3 is made up of 12 amino acids. Trimming removed 3 bases at V and 3 bases at J, with 6 bases between. The DNA for the CDR3 is TGTGCCAGCAGCTTGGGGGACTACGAGCAGTACTTC. This sequence encodes CASSLGDYEQYF.

J is TRBJ2-5 and V is TRBV20-1; 11 bases fit TRBD2. Germline V gene sequence: CDR1 DFQATT, CDR2 SNEGSKA (reference sequence). The CDR3 covers 13 residues. As DNA, the CDR3 is TGCACCGGGACTAGCGGAAGCCAAGAGACCCAGTACTTC. Translation gives CTGTSGSQETQYF.

CDR3 DNA: TGTGCCAGCCGCCTCGCTGTGATGGGTAGCGGCAGCTCCTACGAGCAGTACTTC. It yields the protein CASRLAVMGSGSSYEQYF. This sequence joins TRBV21-1 and TRBJ2-7; the table gives TRBD2 as D, unverified against the DNA. TRBV21-1 represents a pseudogene. This CDR3 comprises 18 residues.

In this sample, this clonotype is medium-sized (0.01 to 0.1%). V is TRBV18 and J is TRBJ2-1, with D possibly TRBD2 on 7 matching bases. This CDR3 comprises 17 residues. Trimming stripped 4 bases from V and 6 bases from J, with 22 bases between. The germline CDR1 and CDR2 sequences are KGHSH and LQKENI. The CDR3 here is CASSLPLGGGPGNEQFF. The CDR3 bases are TGTGCCAGCTCACTACCCTTGGGGGGGGGGCCAGGCAATGAGCAGTTCTTC.

There are a few counts of this clonotype. The rearrangement uses TRBV12-3 or TRBV12-4 and TRBJ2-1; 7 bases are shared with TRBD2. CDR3 size: 16 residues. With 7 bases clipped from V and 7 bases from J, the junction kept 16 bases outside the gene matches. CDR3 in DNA: TGTGCCAGCACAGGAGGGTGGCGGGAGCCGGGGAATGAGCAGTTCTTC. Its protein product is CASTGGWREPGNEQFF.

This sequence joins TRBV2 and TRBJ1-2, with 7 positions matching TRBD1. The CDR3 covers 14 residues. With 4 bases clipped from V and 2 bases from J, the junction kept 4 bases outside the gene matches. CDR1 SNHLY and CDR2 FYNNEI come from the germline V gene. CDR3 residues: CASSAQGGNYGYTF. The CDR3 DNA reads as TGTGCCAGCAGTGCTCAAGGGGGCAACTATGGCTACACCTTC.

The table lists this clonotype with many counts. This rearrangement joins TRBV12-3 or TRBV12-4 to TRBJ2-7; 8 nucleotides align to TRBD2. Germline trimming cut 5 bases from V and 9 bases from J; bases unmatched to any gene: 12. The CDR3 is 14 residues long. CDR3 in DNA: TGTGCCAGCAGTCTGAGCGGGAGCGGTCCTCGGCAGTACTTC. Translation gives CASSLSGSGPRQYF.

This clonotype was seen at least ten times. The V gene is TRBV29-1, the J gene TRBJ2-6; D not resolved. Trimming shortened V by 7 bases and J by 3 bases, and 10 bases separated the two germline ends. CDR1 SQVTM and CDR2 ANQGSEA come from the germline V gene. The CDR3 consists of 13 residues. The CDR3 sequence is CSAALDGANVLTF. DNA of the CDR3: TGCAGCGCCGCCCTGGATGGGGCCAACGTCCTGACTTTC.

This clonotype was seen a few times. V is TRBV24-1 and J is TRBJ2-2; 9 positions match TRBD1. V was pared by 3 bases and J by 5 bases, with 9 bases of the junction left unmatched. Germline values: CDR1 KGHDR, CDR2 SFDVKD. This CDR3 comprises 17 residues. CDR3 amino acids: CATSDAQGQGITGELFF. For the CDR3, the DNA is TGTGCCACCAGTGATGCCCAGGGACAGGGAATAACCGGGGAGCTGTTTTTT.

V and J are TRBV20-1 and TRBJ2-3, with unresolved D. V lost 2 bases and J 1 base, leaving 13 bases between the germline ends. Per germline, CDR1 DFQATT and CDR2 SNEGSKA (reference sequence). The CDR3 covers 15 residues. The CDR3 is CSARKELIGTDTQYF. The DNA of the CDR3 is TGCAGTGCTAGAAAAGAACTGATCGGCACAGATACGCAGTATTTT.

The table lists this clonotype with a few counts. The chain uses TRBV14 and TRBJ1-1; no firm D call. Germline V gene sequence: CDR1 SGHDN, CDR2 FVKESK. The CDR3 has 15 amino acids. Trimming removed 1 base from V and 1 base from J, with 10 bases in between. CDR3 nucleotides: TGTGCCAGCAGCCAAGCCCGGAACTCGAACACTGAAGCTTTCTTT. It codes for CASSQARNSNTEAFF.

In its sample, this clonotype was seen a few times. The gene calls are TRBV29-1 and TRBJ2-3; a weak D match, TRBD1 (7 bases). The germline V gene encodes CDR1 SQVTM and CDR2 ANQGSEA. The V end lost 5 bases, the J end lost 6 bases, and 18 bases lay between the germline ends. This CDR3 is 14 amino acids long. The CDR3 sequence: CSVPGGQLFDTQYF. CDR3 DNA sequence: TGCAGCGTTCCCGGGGGACAGTTGTTTGATACGCAGTATTTT.

The chain combines TRBV18 with TRBJ1-5; D might be TRBD1 (6 bases). Germline-derived CDR1 and CDR2 are KGHSH and LQKENI. The CDR3 length is 14 residues. Trimming stripped 6 bases from V and 5 bases from J, with 14 bases between. CDR3: CASSPGEVHQPQHF. CDR3 nucleotide sequence: TGTGCCAGCTCCCCAGGGGAGGTTCATCAGCCCCAGCATTTT.

This clonotype turned up a few times. V is TRBV11-3 and J is TRBJ2-1; 15 bases align to TRBD2. The CDR3 runs to 17 residues. The germline V gene has CDR1 SGHNT and CDR2 YENEEA. With V trimmed by 5 bases and J by 9 bases, 11 bases remained unmatched. For the CDR3, the DNA is TGTGCCAGCAGCCCTGACGGACTAGCGGGAGGGCCTGGTGAGCAGTTCTTC. Protein product: CASSPDGLAGGPGEQFF.

V is TRBV12-3 or TRBV12-4 and J is TRBJ1-5, with no clear D. This CDR3 is built from 14 residues. Trimming stripped 3 bases from V and 6 bases from J, with 12 bases between. As DNA, the CDR3 is TGTGCCAGCAGTTTGGAGGGCCTCGTTCAGCCCCAGCATTTT. This encodes CASSLEGLVQPQHF.

The table lists this clonotype with a few counts. V and J are TRBV5-6 and TRBJ1-2; unclear D gene. This CDR3 is built from 15 residues. Trimming cost V 0 bases and J 1 base, with 10 bases left between them. Germline V lookup: CDR1 SGHDT, CDR2 YYEEEE. The CDR3 here is CASSLAGSLNYGYTF. The CDR3 region has the DNA TGTGCCAGCAGCTTGGCGGGCAGCCTTAACTATGGCTACACCTTC.

The chain couples TRBV9 to TRBJ2-7, with TRBD1 identical over 9 bases. Trimming cost V 4 bases and J 5 bases; bases outside gene matches: 10. The CDR3 is 15 residues long. CDR1 and CDR2 from the germline V gene are SGDLS and YYNGEE. CDR3 coding DNA: TGTGCCAGCAGCCTAAGGGGGACAGGGCGCAACGAGCAGTACTTC. It specifies CASSLRGTGRNEQYF.

This clonotype was seen a handful of times. This chain uses TRBV12-5 with TRBJ2-1; D not certain. Trimming removed 5 bases from V and 4 bases from J, with 12 bases in between. Germline assignment: CDR1 LGHNT and CDR2 FRNRAP. CDR3 length: 14 amino acids. CDR3 coding DNA: TGTGCTAGTGGTCAAGTGGAGATTTACAATGAGCAGTTCTTC. This gives the protein CASGQVEIYNEQFF.

V and J are TRBV11-1 and TRBJ2-5; D unclear. V was clipped by 4 bases and J by 5 bases, with 11 bases between them. Germline CDR1 reads SGHAT; CDR2 reads FQDESV (reference sequence). The CDR3 covers 13 residues. The CDR3 DNA sequence: TGTGCCAGCAGCTCACAGTCTTTGGAGACCCAGTACTTC. Its protein product is CASSSQSLETQYF. Supplemented by reference TRBV11-1 and TRBJ2-5, the full variable domain reads EAEVAQSPRYKITEKSQAVAFWCDPISGHATLYWYRQILGQGPELLVQFQDESVVDDSQLPKDRFSAERLKGVDSTLKIQPAELGDSAMYLCASSSQSLETQYFGPGTRLLVL.

This clonotype came up a few times. The gene calls are TRBV30 and TRBJ2-7; D ambiguous. V lost 5 bases and J lost 6, with 14 bases in between. Per the germline V gene, CDR1 is GTSNPN and CDR2 is SVGIG (reference sequence). CDR3 size: 12 residues. This chain's CDR3 is CAWGPRESEQYF. The CDR3 DNA follows: TGTGCCTGGGGGCCTAGGGAAAGCGAGCAGTACTTC.

This clonotype appeared a few times. V and J are TRBV25-1 and TRBJ2-3; TRBD2 might be the D (6 bases). Germline V CDR1 and CDR2: MGHDK, SYGVNS. The CDR3 loop spans 17 amino acids. The V and J ends lost 0 bases and 0 bases respectively, with 13 bases between them. This chain's CDR3 is CASSEYRAGRSTDTQYF. CDR3 coding DNA: TGTGCCAGCAGTGAATATAGGGCAGGGAGGAGCACAGATACGCAGTATTTT.

This clonotype has a handful of counts. V is TRBV2 and J is TRBJ2-5; D possibly corresponds to TRBD1 (5 bases). In germline, CDR1 is SNHLY, CDR2 FYNNEI. The CDR3 has 13 amino acids. V lost 7 bases and J lost 2, with 11 bases in between. The CDR3 DNA sequence: TGTGCCAGCAATTTCAGGGTACAAGAGACCCAGTACTTC. Protein sequence: CASNFRVQETQYF.

This clonotype was recorded a few times. A junction boundary mismatches the germline segment, possibly from a read error. This rearrangement joins TRBV13 to TRBJ1-1; D perhaps matches TRBD1 (6 bases). Per germline, CDR1 PRHDT and CDR2 FYEKMQ (reference sequence). The CDR3 runs to 10 residues. CDR3 loop: CASSLEDSRF. The DNA of the CDR3 is TGTGCCAGCAGCTTGGAGGACAGCCGGTTT.

Many counts were recorded for this clonotype. The chain combines TRBV29-1 with TRBJ1-4; D remains unclear. Germline loops: CDR1 SQVTM, CDR2 ANQGSEA. Between the trimmed V and J ends, which lost 3 bases and 8 bases, there was a span of 7 bases. The CDR3 has 11 residues. CDR3 loop: CSVDAGEKLFF. The CDR3 region has the DNA TGCAGCGTTGACGCGGGCGAAAAACTGTTTTTT. Based on the CDR3 plus reference TRBV29-1 and TRBJ1-4, the full variable domain is SAVISQKPSRDICQRGTSLTIQCQVDSQVTMMFWYRQQPGQSLTLIATANQGSEATYESGFVIDKFPISRPNLTFSTLTVSNMSPEDSSIYLCSVDAGEKLFFGSGTQLSVL.

The chain links TRBV13 to TRBJ1-1, with D perhaps TRBD1 (5 bases). Trimming stripped 2 bases from V and 0 bases from J, with 10 bases between. This CDR3 region has 15 residues. Germline CDR1 PRHDT, CDR2 FYEKMQ (reference sequence). CDR3 sequence: CASSLQGRLNTEAFF. Written as DNA, the CDR3 is TGTGCCAGCAGCTTACAGGGCCGGCTGAACACTGAAGCTTTCTTT.

This clonotype was observed many times. The chain employs TRBV5-6 and TRBJ2-7; D might be TRBD1 or TRBD2, each matching 5 bases. Germline values: CDR1 SGHDT, CDR2 YYEEEE. The CDR3 runs 16 residues. Trimming stripped 3 bases from V and 0 bases from J, with 16 bases between. The CDR3 loop is CASSWSTGTPSYEQYF. The CDR3 DNA is TGTGCCAGCAGCTGGAGCACCGGGACCCCCTCCTACGAGCAGTACTTC.